This entry is about one T cell receptor beta chain. Its antigen remains unknown. Germline V CDR1 and CDR2: SGDLS, YYNGEE. The CDR3 spans 16 residues. V was clipped by 4 bases and J by 2 bases; unmatched bases: 8. Sequenced by immunoSEQ multiplex PCR; TCRdb stores in-frame clones only, minus some. The table has about 31,000 clones, 82% seen once. The data derive from a study of Tregs in tolerant kidney transplant recipients. Overall study context: Sorting of CD4+CD25+CD127- cells followed approximately three-day belatacept mixed lymphocyte reactions, sometimes with roughly 5-day graft donor restimulation. Study results and limitations: Tregs expanded with activated donor B cells seemed most donor-specific.

Source material: Tregs from blood cultured with allogeneic cells. The chain joins TRBV9 to TRBJ2-5; 10 bases are a match to TRBD2. The TCR sequence derives from a human donor in good health. CDR3 sequence reads: CASSIGTSALQETQYF. The CDR3 coding sequence is TGTGCCAGCAGCATAGGGACTAGCGCCCTACAAGAGACCCAGTACTTC.